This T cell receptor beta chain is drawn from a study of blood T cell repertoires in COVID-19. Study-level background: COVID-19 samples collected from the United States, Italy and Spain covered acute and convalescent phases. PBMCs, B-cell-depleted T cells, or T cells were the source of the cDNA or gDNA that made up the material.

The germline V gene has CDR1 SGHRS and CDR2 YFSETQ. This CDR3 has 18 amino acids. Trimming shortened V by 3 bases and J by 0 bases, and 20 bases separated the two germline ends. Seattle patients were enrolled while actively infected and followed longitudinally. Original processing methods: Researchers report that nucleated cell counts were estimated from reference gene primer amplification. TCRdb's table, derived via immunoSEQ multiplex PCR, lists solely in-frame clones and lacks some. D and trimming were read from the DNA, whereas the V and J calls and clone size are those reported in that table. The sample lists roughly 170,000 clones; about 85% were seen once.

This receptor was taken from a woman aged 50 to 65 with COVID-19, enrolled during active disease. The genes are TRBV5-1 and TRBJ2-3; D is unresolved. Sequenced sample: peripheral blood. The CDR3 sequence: CASSSQLGGQTSTDTQYF. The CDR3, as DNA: TGCGCCAGCAGCTCCCAATTAGGCGGTCAGACTAGCACAGATACGCAGTATTTT.